The following is a TCR beta chain sequence with its context. The record originates from a study of blood T cell repertoires in COVID-19. The CDR3 extends over 12 amino acids. V shed 6 bases and J shed 0 bases, with 7 bases lying between them. Germline CDR1 is SGHKS and CDR2 is YYEKEE (reference sequence). In the source study's methods: Nucleated cell counts were estimated from reference gene primer amplification. Sequenced by immunoSEQ multiplex PCR; TCRdb stores in-frame clones only, minus some. Clone size and V and J calls were adopted from that table, with D and trimming inferred from the DNA. The repertoire holds roughly 150,000 clones, with 88% as singletons.

The V call is TRBV5-5, the J call TRBJ2-7; D ambiguous. The sequence came from a man in his forties or fifties who had recovered from COVID-19. Sequenced sample: peripheral blood. CDR3 sequence: CASTTSSYEQYF. The CDR3 bases are TGTGCCAGCACCACGAGCTCCTACGAGCAGTACTTC.